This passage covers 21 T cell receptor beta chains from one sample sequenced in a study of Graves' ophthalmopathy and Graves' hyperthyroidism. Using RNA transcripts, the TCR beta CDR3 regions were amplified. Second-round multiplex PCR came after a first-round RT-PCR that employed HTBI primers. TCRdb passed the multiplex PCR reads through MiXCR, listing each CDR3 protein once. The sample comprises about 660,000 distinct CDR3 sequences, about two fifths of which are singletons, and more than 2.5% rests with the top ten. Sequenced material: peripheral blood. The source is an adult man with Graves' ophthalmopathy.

The CDR3 DNA is TGTGCCACCCGGGGGGGCGCACGAGCTTTCTTT. Translation gives CATRGGARAFF. V is TRBV10-3 and J is TRBJ1-1; maybe TRBD1 (6 bases). The length of the CDR3 is 11 residues. The V and J ends lost 10 bases and 10 bases respectively, with 16 bases between them. Germline V gene sequence: CDR1 ENHRY, CDR2 SYGVKD.

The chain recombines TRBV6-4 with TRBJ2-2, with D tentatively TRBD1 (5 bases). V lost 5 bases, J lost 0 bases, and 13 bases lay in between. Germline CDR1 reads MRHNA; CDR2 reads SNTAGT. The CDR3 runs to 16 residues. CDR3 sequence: CASSPDSFANTGELFF. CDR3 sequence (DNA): TGTGCCAGCAGTCCAGACAGTTTCGCGAACACCGGGGAGCTGTTTTTT.

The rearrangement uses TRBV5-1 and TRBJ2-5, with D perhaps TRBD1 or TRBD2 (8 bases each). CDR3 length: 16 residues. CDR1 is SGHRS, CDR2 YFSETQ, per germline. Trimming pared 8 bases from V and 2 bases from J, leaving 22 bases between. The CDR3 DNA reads TGCGCCAGTCAATCAGTAGCGGGACAGGATCAAGAGACCCAGTACTTC. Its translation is CASQSVAGQDQETQYF. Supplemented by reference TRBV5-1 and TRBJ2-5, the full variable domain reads KAGVTQTPRYLIKTRGQQVTLSCSPISGHRSVSWYQQTPGQGLQFLFEYFSETQRNKGNFPGRFSGRQFSNSRSEMNVSTLELGDSALYLCASQSVAGQDQETQYFGPGTRLLVL.

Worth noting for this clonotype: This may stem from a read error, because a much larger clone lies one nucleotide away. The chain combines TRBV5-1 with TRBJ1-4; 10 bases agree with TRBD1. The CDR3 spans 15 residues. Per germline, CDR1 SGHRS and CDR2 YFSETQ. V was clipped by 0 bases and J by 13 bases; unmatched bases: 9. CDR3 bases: TGCGCCAGCAGCTTGGGAGCGGACAGGGGGAATAGACTGTTTTTT. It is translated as CASSLGADRGNRLFF.

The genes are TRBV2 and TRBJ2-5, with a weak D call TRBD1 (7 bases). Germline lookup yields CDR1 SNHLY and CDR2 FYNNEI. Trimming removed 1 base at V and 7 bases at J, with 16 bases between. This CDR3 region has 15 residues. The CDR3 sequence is CASSEGAGGRATQYF. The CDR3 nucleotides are TGTGCCAGCAGTGAAGGGGCAGGGGGGCGGGCGACCCAGTACTTC.

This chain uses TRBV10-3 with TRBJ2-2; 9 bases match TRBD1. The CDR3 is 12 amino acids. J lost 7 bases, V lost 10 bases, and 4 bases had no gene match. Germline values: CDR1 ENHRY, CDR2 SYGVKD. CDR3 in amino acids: CASRTGVGELFF. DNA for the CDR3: TGTGCCAGCCGGACAGGGGTCGGGGAGCTGTTTTTT.

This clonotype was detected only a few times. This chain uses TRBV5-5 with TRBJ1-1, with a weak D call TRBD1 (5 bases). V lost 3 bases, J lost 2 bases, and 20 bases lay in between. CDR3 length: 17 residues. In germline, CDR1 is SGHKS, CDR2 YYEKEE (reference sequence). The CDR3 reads CASSSTSFWGLNTEAFF. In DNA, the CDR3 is TGTGCCAGCAGCTCCACATCCTTTTGGGGGTTAAACACTGAAGCTTTCTTT.

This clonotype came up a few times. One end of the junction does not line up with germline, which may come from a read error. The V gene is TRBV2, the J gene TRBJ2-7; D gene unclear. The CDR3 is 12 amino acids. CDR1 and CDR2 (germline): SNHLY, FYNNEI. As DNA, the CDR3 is TGTGCCAGCACGAAGGAGAGATACGAGCGGTACTTC. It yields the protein CASTKERYERYF.

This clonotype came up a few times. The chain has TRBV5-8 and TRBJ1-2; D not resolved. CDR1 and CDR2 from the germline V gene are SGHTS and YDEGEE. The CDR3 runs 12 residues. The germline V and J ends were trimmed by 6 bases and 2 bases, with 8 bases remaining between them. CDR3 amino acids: CASTNTNYGYTF. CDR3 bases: TGTGCCAGCACCAACACGAACTATGGCTACACCTTC.

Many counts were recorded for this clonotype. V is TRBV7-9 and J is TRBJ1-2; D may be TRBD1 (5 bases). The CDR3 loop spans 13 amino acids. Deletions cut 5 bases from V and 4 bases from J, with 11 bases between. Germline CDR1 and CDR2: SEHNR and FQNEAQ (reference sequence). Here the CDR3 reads CASSPGGSYGYTF. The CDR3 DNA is TGTGCCAGCAGCCCGGGGGGGTCCTATGGCTACACCTTC.

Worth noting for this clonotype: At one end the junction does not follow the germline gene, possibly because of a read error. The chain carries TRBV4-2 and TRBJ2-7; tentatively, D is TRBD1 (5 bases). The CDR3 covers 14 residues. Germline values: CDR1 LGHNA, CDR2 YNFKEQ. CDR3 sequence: CAGSQDILLYEQYF. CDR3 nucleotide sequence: TGTGCCGGCAGCCAGGACATATTACTCTACGAGCAGTACTTC.

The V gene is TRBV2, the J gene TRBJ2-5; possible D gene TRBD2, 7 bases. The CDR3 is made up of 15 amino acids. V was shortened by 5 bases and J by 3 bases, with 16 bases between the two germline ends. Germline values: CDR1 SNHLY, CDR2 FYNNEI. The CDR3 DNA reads TGTGCCAGCAGTTACTCGGGGGGCCGGGAAGAGACCCAGTACTTC. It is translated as CASSYSGGREETQYF.

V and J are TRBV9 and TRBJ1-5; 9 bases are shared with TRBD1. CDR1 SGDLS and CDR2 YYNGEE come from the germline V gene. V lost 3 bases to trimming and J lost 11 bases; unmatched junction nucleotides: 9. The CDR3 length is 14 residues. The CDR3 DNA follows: TGTGCCAGCAGCGGAAACAGGGGGCCGAAGACCCAGCATTTT. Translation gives CASSGNRGPKTQHF. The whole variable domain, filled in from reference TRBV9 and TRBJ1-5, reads DSGVTQTPKHLITATGQRVTLRCSPRSGDLSVYWYQQSLDQGLQFLIQYYNGEERAKGNILERFSAQQFPDLHSELNLSSLELGDSALYFCASSGNRGPKTQHFGDGTRLSIL.

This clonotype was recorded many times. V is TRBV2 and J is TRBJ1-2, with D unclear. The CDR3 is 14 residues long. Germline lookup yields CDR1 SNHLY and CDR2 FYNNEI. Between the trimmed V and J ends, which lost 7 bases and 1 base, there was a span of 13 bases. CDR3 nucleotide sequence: TGTGCCAGCAAGAGGACTGAACTTAACTATGGCTACACCTTC. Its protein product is CASKRTELNYGYTF.

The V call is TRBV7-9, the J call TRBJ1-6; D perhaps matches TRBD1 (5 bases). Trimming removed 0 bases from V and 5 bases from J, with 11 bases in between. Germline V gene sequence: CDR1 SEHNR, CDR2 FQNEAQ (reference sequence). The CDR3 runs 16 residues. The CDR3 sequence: CASSLARGLDNSPLHF. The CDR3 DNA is TGTGCCAGCAGCTTAGCGAGGGGTTTGGATAATTCACCCCTCCACTTT.

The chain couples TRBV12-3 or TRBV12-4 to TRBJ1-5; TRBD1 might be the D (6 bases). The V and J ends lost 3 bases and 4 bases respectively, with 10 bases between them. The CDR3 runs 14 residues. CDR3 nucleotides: TGTGCCAGCAGTTTGACAGGCCTTAATCAGCCCCAGCATTTT. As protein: CASSLTGLNQPQHF.

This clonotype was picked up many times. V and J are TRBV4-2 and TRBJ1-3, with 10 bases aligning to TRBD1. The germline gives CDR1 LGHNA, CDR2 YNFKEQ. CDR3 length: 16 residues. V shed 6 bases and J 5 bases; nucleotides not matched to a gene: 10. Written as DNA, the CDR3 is TGTGCCAGCAGGCCAACCGGGACAGGGGAGAGAAACACCATATATTTT. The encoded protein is CASRPTGTGERNTIYF.

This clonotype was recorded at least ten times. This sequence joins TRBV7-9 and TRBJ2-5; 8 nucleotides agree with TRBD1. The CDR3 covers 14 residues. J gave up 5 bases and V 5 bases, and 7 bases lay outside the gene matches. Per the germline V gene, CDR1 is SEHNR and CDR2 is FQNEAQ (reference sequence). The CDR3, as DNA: TGTGCCAGCAGCAAAGGACAGGGCTTCGAGACCCAGTACTTC. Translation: CASSKGQGFETQYF.

The CDR3 DNA follows: TGCAGCTCTCGGGACCAAAAAGAGACCCAGTACTTC. Amino acids: CSSRDQKETQYF. The chain recombines TRBV29-1 with TRBJ2-5; perhaps D is TRBD1 or TRBD2 (5 bases each). Deletions cut 8 bases from V and 3 bases from J, with 13 bases between. Germline V lookup: CDR1 SQVTM, CDR2 ANQGSEA. The CDR3 consists of 12 residues.

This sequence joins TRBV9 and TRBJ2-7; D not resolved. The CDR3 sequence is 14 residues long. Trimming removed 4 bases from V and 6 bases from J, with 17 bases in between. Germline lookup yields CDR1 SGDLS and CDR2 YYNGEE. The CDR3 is CASSQEGTFGEQYF. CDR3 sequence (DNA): TGTGCCAGCAGCCAAGAAGGCACCTTCGGCGAGCAGTACTTC.

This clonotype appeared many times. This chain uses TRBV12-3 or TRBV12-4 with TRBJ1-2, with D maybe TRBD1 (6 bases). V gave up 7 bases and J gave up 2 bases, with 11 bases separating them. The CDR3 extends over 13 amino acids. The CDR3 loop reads CASTNTGNYGYTF. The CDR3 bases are TGTGCCAGCACCAACACAGGGAACTATGGCTACACCTTC.